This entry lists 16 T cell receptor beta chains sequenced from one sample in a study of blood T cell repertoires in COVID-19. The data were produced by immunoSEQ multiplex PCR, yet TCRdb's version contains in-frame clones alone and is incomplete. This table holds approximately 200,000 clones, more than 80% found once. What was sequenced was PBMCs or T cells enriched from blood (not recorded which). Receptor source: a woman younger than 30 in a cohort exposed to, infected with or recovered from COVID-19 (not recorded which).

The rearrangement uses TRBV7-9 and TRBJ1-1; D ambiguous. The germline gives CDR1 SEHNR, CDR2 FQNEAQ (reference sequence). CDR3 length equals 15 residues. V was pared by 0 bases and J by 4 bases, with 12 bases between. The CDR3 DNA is TGTGCCAGCAGCTTAGCTACGGGATCGAGCACTGAAGCTTTCTTT. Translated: CASSLATGSSTEAFF.

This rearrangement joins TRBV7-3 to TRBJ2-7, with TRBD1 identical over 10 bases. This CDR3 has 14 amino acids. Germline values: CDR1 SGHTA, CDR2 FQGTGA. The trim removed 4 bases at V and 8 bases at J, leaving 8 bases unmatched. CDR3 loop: CASSSTGTGEKQYF. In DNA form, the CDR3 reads TGTGCCAGCAGCTCCACCGGGACAGGGGAAAAGCAGTACTTC.

CDR3 loop: CASSLESQGPTEAFF. The CDR3, as DNA: TGTGCCAGCAGCTTAGAAAGCCAGGGGCCCACTGAAGCTTTCTTT. This chain joins TRBV7-6 and TRBJ1-1, with a weak D call TRBD1 (6 bases). The CDR3 has 15 residues. The V end was cut by 1 base, the J end by 4 bases, with 13 bases between. Germline V lookup: CDR1 SGHVS, CDR2 FNYEAQ. Full variable domain (missing parts from reference TRBV7-6 and TRBJ1-1): GAGVSQSPRYKVTKRGQDVALRCDPISGHVSLYWYRQALGQGPEFLTYFNYEAQQDKSGLPNDRFSAERPEGSISTLTIQRTEQRDSAMYRCASSLESQGPTEAFFGQGTRLTVV.

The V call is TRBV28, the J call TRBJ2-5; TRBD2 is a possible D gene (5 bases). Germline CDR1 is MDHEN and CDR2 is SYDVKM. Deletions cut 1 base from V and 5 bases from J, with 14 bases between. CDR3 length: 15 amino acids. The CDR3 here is CASSLFKVPGETQYF. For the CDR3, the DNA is TGTGCCAGCAGTTTATTCAAGGTACCGGGGGAGACCCAGTACTTC.

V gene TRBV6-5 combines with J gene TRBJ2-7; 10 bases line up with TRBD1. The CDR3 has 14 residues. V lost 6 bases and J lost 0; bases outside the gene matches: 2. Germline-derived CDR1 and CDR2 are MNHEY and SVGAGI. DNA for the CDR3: TGTGCCAGCAGGGACAGGGGGAGCTCCTACGAGCAGTACTTC. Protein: CASRDRGSSYEQYF.

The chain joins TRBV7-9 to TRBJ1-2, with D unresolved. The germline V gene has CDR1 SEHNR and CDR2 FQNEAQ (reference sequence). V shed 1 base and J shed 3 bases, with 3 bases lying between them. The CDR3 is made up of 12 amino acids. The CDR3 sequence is CASSLDYYGYTF. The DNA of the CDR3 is TGTGCCAGCAGCTTAGACTACTATGGCTACACCTTC.

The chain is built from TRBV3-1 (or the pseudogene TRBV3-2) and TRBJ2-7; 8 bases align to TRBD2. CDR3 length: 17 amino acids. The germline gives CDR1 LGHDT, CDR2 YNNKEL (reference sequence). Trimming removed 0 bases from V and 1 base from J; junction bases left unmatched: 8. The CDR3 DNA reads TGTGCCAGCAGCCAAGATTTAGGCGGGAGGCCATCCTACGAGCAGTACTTC. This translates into CASSQDLGGRPSYEQYF.

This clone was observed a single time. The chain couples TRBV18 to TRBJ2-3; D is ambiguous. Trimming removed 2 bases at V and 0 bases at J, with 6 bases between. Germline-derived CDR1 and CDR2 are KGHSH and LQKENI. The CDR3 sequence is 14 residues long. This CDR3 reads CASSPRRSTDTQYF. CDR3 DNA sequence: TGTGCCAGCTCACCAAGGAGAAGCACAGATACGCAGTATTTT.

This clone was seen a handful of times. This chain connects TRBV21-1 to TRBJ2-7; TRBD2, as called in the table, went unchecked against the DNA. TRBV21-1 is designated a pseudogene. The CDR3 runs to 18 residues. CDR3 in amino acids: CASSKPLAGGGSLYEQYF. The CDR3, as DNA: TGTGCCAGCAGCAAACCCCTAGCGGGAGGGGGGTCCCTCTACGAGCAGTACTTC.

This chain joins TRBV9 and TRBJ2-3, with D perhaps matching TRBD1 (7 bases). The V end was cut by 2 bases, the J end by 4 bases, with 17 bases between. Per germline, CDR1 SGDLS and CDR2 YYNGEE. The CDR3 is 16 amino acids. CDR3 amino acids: CASSVLGTAGPDTQYF. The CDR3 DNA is TGTGCCAGCAGCGTTCTAGGGACAGCGGGCCCAGATACGCAGTATTTT.

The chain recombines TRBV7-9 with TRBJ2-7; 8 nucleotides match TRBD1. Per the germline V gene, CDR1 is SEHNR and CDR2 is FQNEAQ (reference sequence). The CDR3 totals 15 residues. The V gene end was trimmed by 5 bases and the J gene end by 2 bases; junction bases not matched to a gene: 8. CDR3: CASSARQGIAYEQYF. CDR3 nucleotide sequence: TGTGCCAGCAGCGCGAGACAGGGGATCGCCTACGAGCAGTACTTC.

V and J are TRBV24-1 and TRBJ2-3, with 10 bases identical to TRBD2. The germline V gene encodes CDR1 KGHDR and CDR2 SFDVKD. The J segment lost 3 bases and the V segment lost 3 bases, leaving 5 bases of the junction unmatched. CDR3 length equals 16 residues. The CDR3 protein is CATSDHIAGGTDTQYF. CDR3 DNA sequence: TGTGCCACCAGTGATCACATAGCGGGAGGAACAGATACGCAGTATTTT.

CDR3 sequence (DNA): TGTGCCAGCAGCTCCGGACTAGCGGCCCCCTACAATGAGCAGTTCTTC. Amino acid sequence: CASSSGLAAPYNEQFF. The V call is TRBV7-9, the J call TRBJ2-1, with 10 bases matching TRBD2. The CDR3 is 16 residues long. Germline lookup yields CDR1 SEHNR and CDR2 FQNEAQ (reference sequence). V gave up 4 bases and J gave up 2 bases; unmatched junction bases: 5. Variable domain in full (rest from reference TRBV7-9 and TRBJ2-1): DTGVSQNPRHKITKRGQNVTFRCDPISEHNRLYWYRQTLGQGPEFLTYFQNEAQLEKSRLLSDRFSAERPKGSFSTLEIQRTEQGDSAMYLCASSSGLAAPYNEQFFGPGTRLTVL.

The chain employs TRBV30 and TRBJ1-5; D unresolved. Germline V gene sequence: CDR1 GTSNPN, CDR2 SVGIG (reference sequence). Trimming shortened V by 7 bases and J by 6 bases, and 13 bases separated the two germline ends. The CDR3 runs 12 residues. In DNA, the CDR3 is TGTGCCTCGAGGGCGGGAAGTCAGCCCCAGCATTTT. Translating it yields CASRAGSQPQHF.

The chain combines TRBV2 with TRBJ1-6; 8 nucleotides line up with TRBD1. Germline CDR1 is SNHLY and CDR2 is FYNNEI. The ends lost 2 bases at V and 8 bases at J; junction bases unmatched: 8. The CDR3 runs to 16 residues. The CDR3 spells CASSELRQGPYSPLHF. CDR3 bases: TGTGCCAGCAGTGAATTGAGACAGGGGCCTTATTCACCCCTCCACTTT. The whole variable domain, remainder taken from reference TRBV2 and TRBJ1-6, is EPEVTQTPSHQVTQMGQEVILRCVPISNHLYFYWYRQILGQKVEFLVSFYNNEISEKSEIFDDQFSVERPDGSNFTLKIRSTKLEDSAMYFCASSELRQGPYSPLHFGNGTRLTVT.

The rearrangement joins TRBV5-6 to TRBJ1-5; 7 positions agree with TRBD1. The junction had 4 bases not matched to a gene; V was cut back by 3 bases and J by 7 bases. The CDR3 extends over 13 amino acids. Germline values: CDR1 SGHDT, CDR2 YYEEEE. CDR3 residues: CASSWAGGQPQHF. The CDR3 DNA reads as TGTGCCAGCAGCTGGGCAGGGGGGCAGCCCCAGCATTTT. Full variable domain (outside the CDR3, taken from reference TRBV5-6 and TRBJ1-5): DAGVTQSPTHLIKTRGQQVTLRCSPKSGHDTVSWYQQALGQGPQFIFQYYEEEERQRGNFPDRFSGHQFPNYSSELNVNALLLGDSALYLCASSWAGGQPQHFGDGTRLSIL.